The 23 T cell receptor beta chains below were found in one sample sequenced in a study of CD8 T cells in Susac syndrome. It was with random hexamers that 0.5 to 1 ug RNA was reverse transcribed. One entry per CDR3 protein results from TCRdb running MiXCR on the immunoSEQ multiplex PCR reads. The sample contains some 90,000 distinct CDR3 sequences, over 85% of which appear only once. The sequenced material came from CD8+ T cells from PBMCs. These receptors all come from a human donor in good health.

The chain is built from TRBV7-2 and TRBJ1-2; a weak D match, TRBD1 (5 bases). Germline CDR1 and CDR2: SGHTA and FQGNSA. The CDR3 extends over 17 amino acids. V lost 1 base, J lost 0 bases, and 15 bases lay in between. The CDR3 here is CASSLGGGEQANYGYTF. In DNA, the CDR3 is TGTGCCAGCAGCTTAGGGGGCGGGGAACAGGCTAACTATGGCTACACCTTC.

This chain links TRBV6-5 with TRBJ2-7, with TRBD1 identical over 8 bases. This CDR3 region has 16 residues. Unmatched junction bases numbered 6, after V lost 0 bases and J lost 2 bases. Germline CDR1 reads MNHEY; CDR2 reads SVGAGI. The CDR3 spells CASSYSTGEKPYEQYF. CDR3 DNA sequence: TGTGCCAGCAGTTACTCGACAGGGGAAAAACCCTACGAGCAGTACTTC.

J is TRBJ2-2 and V is TRBV13, with a possible D match to TRBD1 (6 bases). The CDR3 is made up of 18 amino acids. Per the germline V gene, CDR1 is PRHDT and CDR2 is FYEKMQ (reference sequence). V lost 5 bases and J 0 bases, leaving 19 bases between the germline ends. The CDR3 coding sequence is TGTGCCAGCAGCGGTGACTCTCACAGGGACCCGAACACCGGGGAGCTGTTTTTT. This sequence encodes CASSGDSHRDPNTGELFF.

CDR3 amino acids: CASSYDRNYGYTF. The CDR3 DNA reads as TGTGCCAGCAGTTACGACAGGAACTATGGCTACACCTTC. The chain links TRBV6-2 or TRBV6-3 to TRBJ1-2; D is possibly TRBD1 (6 bases). The CDR3 is 13 residues long. Germline-derived CDR1 and CDR2 are MNHEY and SVGEGT. Trimming pared 2 bases from V and 2 bases from J, leaving 6 bases between.

This clonotype occurred once. This rearrangement joins TRBV19 to TRBJ1-5; weak D call: TRBD1 (6 bases). The V end was cut by 6 bases, the J end by 0 bases, with 6 bases between. The CDR3 loop spans 13 amino acids. CDR1 is LNHDA and CDR2 is SQIVND in the germline V gene (reference sequence). In DNA form, the CDR3 reads TGTGCCAGTAGGGACAGTAGCAATCAGCCCCAGCATTTT. Translating gives CASRDSSNQPQHF.

This chain uses TRBV5-4 with TRBJ2-7; no clear D. The CDR3 consists of 15 residues. In germline, CDR1 is SGHNT, CDR2 YYREEE (reference sequence). Trimming stripped 0 bases from V and 2 bases from J, with 12 bases between. CDR3 protein: CASSLAYDAAYEQYF. For the CDR3, the DNA is TGTGCCAGCAGCTTGGCCTACGACGCAGCCTACGAGCAGTACTTC.

The chain links TRBV20-1 to TRBJ1-5; TRBD1 agrees at 7 bases. The germline V gene has CDR1 DFQATT and CDR2 SNEGSKA (reference sequence). The CDR3 consists of 15 residues. V gave up 0 bases and J gave up 6 bases; unmatched junction bases: 8. The CDR3 coding sequence is TGCAGTGCTAGAGATGGATCGGGGACAGTTCAGCCCCAGCATTTT. Encoded protein: CSARDGSGTVQPQHF.

V and J are TRBV16 and TRBJ2-7, with a tentative D call TRBD2 (6 bases). The CDR3 has 14 residues. The ends were cut back, 4 bases at V and 2 bases at J, with 12 bases in the middle. Per the germline V gene, CDR1 is KGHSY and CDR2 is FQNENV. CDR3 sequence reads: CASSPHGGPYEQYF. In DNA, the CDR3 is TGTGCCAGCAGCCCTCACGGGGGACCCTACGAGCAGTACTTC.

The rearrangement uses TRBV27 and TRBJ2-7; D uncertain. The ends were cut back, 7 bases at V and 5 bases at J, with 15 bases in the middle. CDR1 and CDR2 from the germline V gene are MNHEY and SMNVEV (reference sequence). The CDR3 length is 13 residues. CDR3 in amino acids: CASNRPGSNEQYF. The CDR3 nucleotides are TGTGCCAGCAACCGCCCCGGCAGTAACGAGCAGTACTTC.

The chain employs TRBV21-1 and TRBJ1-5; the table calls TRBD1, which could not be checked here. TRBV21-1 is given as a pseudogene. This CDR3 contains 16 residues. The chain's CDR3 is CASSKNRDRVNQPQHF. The CDR3 coding sequence is TGTGCCAGCAGCAAAAACCGGGACAGGGTCAATCAGCCCCAGCATTTT.

The chain joins TRBV4-1 to TRBJ1-1, with D unresolved. The V and J ends lost 1 base and 4 bases respectively, with 7 bases between them. Per the germline V gene, CDR1 is MGHRA and CDR2 is YSYEKL. The CDR3 is 13 residues long. This CDR3 is CASSQVGFTEAFF. CDR3 sequence (DNA): TGCGCCAGCAGCCAAGTGGGGTTCACTGAAGCTTTCTTT.

The rearrangement joins TRBV5-1 to TRBJ2-2; 10 bases match TRBD2. Per the germline V gene, CDR1 is SGHRS and CDR2 is YFSETQ. This CDR3 spans 16 amino acids. Trimming removed 4 bases from V and 4 bases from J; junction bases left unmatched: 7. CDR3 nucleotide sequence: TGCGCCAGCAGCCCCCGGACTAGCGGTTCCACCGGGGAGCTGTTTTTT. Its translation is CASSPRTSGSTGELFF.

This clonotype came up a few times. The rearrangement joins TRBV5-1 to TRBJ2-2, with D hard to call. The V and J ends lost 0 bases and 4 bases respectively, with 10 bases between them. The CDR3 sequence is 15 residues long. Germline assignment: CDR1 SGHRS and CDR2 YFSETQ. The CDR3 reads CASSLDGFGTGELFF. CDR3 sequence (DNA): TGCGCCAGCAGCTTGGATGGTTTCGGCACCGGGGAGCTGTTTTTT.

The chain recombines TRBV20-1 with TRBJ1-1; D gene uncertain. V was trimmed by 0 bases and J by 4 bases, leaving 12 bases between them. Germline lookup yields CDR1 DFQATT and CDR2 SNEGSKA (reference sequence). The CDR3 has 14 amino acids. CDR3: CSARDEGGGTEAFF. The CDR3 DNA reads TGCAGTGCTAGAGATGAGGGCGGCGGCACTGAAGCTTTCTTT.

The chain recombines TRBV13 with TRBJ2-3; no firm D call. From germline, CDR1 is PRHDT and CDR2 FYEKMQ (reference sequence). This CDR3 comprises 13 residues. The V and J ends lost 3 bases and 5 bases respectively, with 9 bases between them. This CDR3 reads CASSFDSIDTQYF. The CDR3 DNA is TGTGCCAGCAGCTTCGACTCGATAGATACGCAGTATTTT.

The chain combines TRBV9 with TRBJ1-3; 11 nucleotides agree with TRBD1. Germline V gene lookup returns CDR1 SGDLS and CDR2 YYNGEE. The CDR3 length is 17 residues. V trimming: 2 bases; J trimming: 2 bases; junction bases outside the gene matches: 6. CDR3 bases: TGTGCCAGCAGCGTCGGACAGGGGGCGAGGGCTGGAAACACCATATATTTT. Translating it yields CASSVGQGARAGNTIYF.

This sequence joins TRBV6-1 and TRBJ1-1; D unresolved. V lost 8 bases to trimming and J lost 0 bases, with 22 bases between them. Germline loops: CDR1 MNHNS, CDR2 SASEGT. The CDR3 length is 17 residues. The CDR3, as DNA: TGTGCCAGCGTCTCAGAGGGCAGGTCGACCATGAACACTGAAGCTTTCTTT. It codes for CASVSEGRSTMNTEAFF.

This clonotype occurred once. The J gene is TRBJ2-2, the V gene TRBV6-6; TRBD2 matches 10 bases. Trimming at V came to 4 bases and at J to 4 bases, leaving 3 bases not matched to a gene. Germline V gene lookup returns CDR1 MNHNY and CDR2 SVGAGI (reference sequence). This CDR3 region has 15 residues. The CDR3 bases are TGTGCCAGCAGTTTACTAGCGGGGTTCACCGGGGAGCTGTTTTTT. Protein sequence: CASSLLAGFTGELFF.

J is TRBJ2-1 and V is TRBV4-1; no definite D call. The CDR3 contains 10 residues. The V end was cut by 2 bases, the J end by 10 bases, with 3 bases between. CDR1 is MGHRA and CDR2 is YSYEKL in the germline V gene. CDR3 DNA: TGCGCCAGCAGCCAAAAGGAGCAGTTCTTC. Translating it yields CASSQKEQFF.

The chain has TRBV4-1 and TRBJ2-7; no firm D call. CDR1 MGHRA and CDR2 YSYEKL come from the germline V gene. Deletions cut 2 bases from V and 0 bases from J, with 5 bases between. The CDR3 consists of 13 residues. CDR3 sequence: CASSQTDSYEQYF. The CDR3 nucleotides read TGCGCCAGCAGCCAAACTGACTCCTACGAGCAGTACTTC.

J is TRBJ1-1 and V is TRBV29-1; 9 nucleotides match TRBD1. V was pared by 6 bases and J by 5 bases, with 7 bases of the junction left unmatched. CDR1 is SQVTM and CDR2 is ANQGSEA in the germline V gene. The length of the CDR3 is 13 residues. In nucleotides, the CDR3 is TGCAGCGTCCATTGGACAGGGGAGACTGAAGCTTTCTTT. It translates to CSVHWTGETEAFF.

This chain links TRBV4-1 with TRBJ2-7, with 7 bases aligning to TRBD1. This CDR3 region has 14 residues. After removal of 5 bases from V and 3 bases from J, the junction contained 7 bases not matched to a gene. In germline, CDR1 is MGHRA, CDR2 YSYEKL. The CDR3 region has the DNA TGCGCCAGCAGCGGACGGGACAGTCACTACGAGCAGTACTTC. Translation gives CASSGRDSHYEQYF.

The chain uses TRBV19 and TRBJ1-2, with a weak D call TRBD1 (6 bases). Trimming pared 9 bases from V and 8 bases from J, leaving 16 bases between. The CDR3 contains 12 residues. Germline-derived CDR1 and CDR2 are LNHDA and SQIVND (reference sequence). CDR3 loop: CASRQDPGGYTF. The CDR3 coding sequence is TGTGCCAGCCGACAGGACCCGGGGGGCTACACCTTC.